The entry below describes one TCR beta chain. The germline V gene has CDR1 LGHDT and CDR2 YNNKEL (reference sequence). The CDR3 is 16 amino acids. The V gene lost 0 bases and the J gene lost 4 bases, with 13 bases spanning the gap. The sample is drawn from a study of blood T cell repertoires in COVID-19. In the original analysis: Nucleated cell number was recorded as an estimate derived from reference gene primer amplification. Only in-frame clones appear in the TCRdb table, and some are missing; sequencing was by immunoSEQ multiplex PCR. V, J and clone size are those of that table, while D and trimming were read from the DNA. This sample has roughly 25,000 clones; just over 85% occur once, and the top ten carry 20% to 25%.

The rearrangement joins TRBV3-1 (or the pseudogene TRBV3-2) to TRBJ2-4; TRBD2 might be the D (6 bases). Sample: peripheral blood. This clonotype was sampled from an older man in a cohort sampled during active COVID-19. CDR3 DNA sequence: TGTGCCAGCAGCCAAGAAGGGGCAGGGAGGAAAAACATTCAGTACTTC. Its protein product is CASSQEGAGRKNIQYF.